This T cell receptor (beta chain) was found in a study of shared clonotypes between healthy human individuals. Produced via immunoSEQ multiplex PCR; TCRdb's table is partial and in-frame only. The data contain 450,000 to 500,000 clones, about 84% of them seen just once; the ten biggest clones take up approximately 11%. The CDR3 spans 20 residues. Trimming at V came to 4 bases and at J to 6 bases, leaving 28 bases not matched to a gene. Germline V gene lookup returns CDR1 GTSNPN and CDR2 SVGIG (reference sequence). The chain employs TRBV30 and TRBJ2-7; 9 nucleotides align to TRBD2. The receptor was derived from a woman in her thirties or forties in good health. Some clones in this sample may be carry-over from other donors' samples. The sample taken for sequencing was PBMCs. The CDR3 is CAWISPGTSFEISSYGEQYF. For the CDR3, the DNA is TGTGCCTGGATTTCTCCGGGGACTAGCTTCGAGATCTCCTCTTATGGCGAGCAGTACTTC.